This entry lists 28 T cell receptor beta chains sequenced from one sample in a study of regulatory T cells in long-lasting Graves disease. Time point denoted: newly diagnosed GD, antithyroid drugs for less than 3 months. RNA extracted from PBMCs served as the sequencing template. Libraries of TCR beta came from iRepertoire HTBI primers plus Arm-PCR of CDR3 regions. TCRdb recomputed calls from the multiplex PCR reads with MiXCR, one row per CDR3 protein. The table records roughly 610,000 distinct CDR3 sequences, around 17% of them present only once. The data also belong to a second study, concerning T cells in Graves' hyperthyroidism and ophthalmopathy.

Sequencing used peripheral blood mononuclear cells (PBMCs), obtained at new diagnosis, from a patient treated with antithyroid drugs. Receptors originate from a woman under 40 with Graves disease.

V is TRBV7-2 and J is TRBJ1-2; D is unclear. This CDR3 region has 14 residues. Trimming cost V 1 base and J 5 bases, with 11 bases left between them. Germline lookup yields CDR1 SGHTA and CDR2 FQGNSA. In nucleotides, the CDR3 is TGTGCCAGCAGCTTAGTTGCGGCCGCATATGGCTACACCTTC. Translation: CASSLVAAAYGYTF.

The rearrangement uses TRBV20-1 and TRBJ2-4; D may match TRBD1 or TRBD2 (5 bases each). CDR1 is DFQATT, CDR2 SNEGSKA, per germline (reference sequence). The ends were cut back, 5 bases at V and 8 bases at J, with 22 bases in the middle. This CDR3 region has 15 residues. Here the CDR3 DNA reads TGCAGTGCTGACAGACTAAGGGCCGCTCAGGACATTCAGTACTTC. Amino acid sequence: CSADRLRAAQDIQYF.

Ten or more counts support this clonotype. The chain carries TRBV5-1 and TRBJ2-2, with no clear D. V was clipped by 2 bases and J by 2 bases, with 7 bases between them. There are 14 residues in the CDR3. CDR1 is SGHRS, CDR2 YFSETQ, per germline. This CDR3 is CASSFGDNTGELFF. In nucleotides, the CDR3 is TGCGCCAGCAGCTTCGGAGACAACACCGGGGAGCTGTTTTTT.

In its sample, this clonotype was seen many times. This rearrangement joins TRBV25-1 to TRBJ2-7; D uncertain. CDR1 and CDR2 from the germline V gene are MGHDK and SYGVNS. The V end lost 2 bases, the J end lost 3 bases, and 5 bases lay between the germline ends. The CDR3 has 12 amino acids. In nucleotides, the CDR3 is TGTGCCAGCAGTGAAGGGTTCTACGAGCAGTACTTC. It codes for CASSEGFYEQYF.

This clonotype has at least ten counts. V and J are TRBV30 and TRBJ2-7, with a weak D call TRBD1 (5 bases). CDR3 size: 12 residues. CDR1 GTSNPN and CDR2 SVGIG come from the germline V gene (reference sequence). V was shortened by 5 bases and J by 6 bases, with 14 bases between the two germline ends. CDR3 coding DNA: TGTGCCTGGGGCCCCCGTCAGGGCGAGCAGTACTTC. This gives the protein CAWGPRQGEQYF.

Concerning this clonotype: A single base is all that separates this from a far larger clone, so a read error is likely. This sequence joins TRBV28 and TRBJ2-1; maybe TRBD1 (6 bases). The CDR3 has 15 residues. The germline V gene has CDR1 MDHEN and CDR2 SYDVKM. The V and J ends lost 5 bases and 10 bases respectively, with 21 bases between them. The CDR3 DNA reads TGTGCCAGCAGTACCACCAGGGGATTGTTCCTCGAGCAGTTCTTC. Translated, it gives CASSTTRGLFLEQFF. The full variable domain, in which reference TRBV28 and TRBJ2-1 provide the parts outside the CDR3, is DVKVTQSSRYLVKRTGEKVFLECVQDMDHENMFWYRQDPGLGLRLIYFSYDVKMKEKGDIPEGYSVSREKKERFSLILESASTNQTSMYLCASSTTRGLFLEQFFGPGTRLTVL.

This clonotype showed up many times. CDR3 nucleotide sequence: TGTGCCAGCAGTGAATTCGGGGAGCTGTTTTTT. Its translation is CASSEFGELFF. The rearrangement joins TRBV2 to TRBJ2-2; D not certain. Between the trimmed V and J ends, which lost 2 bases and 7 bases, there was a span of 2 bases. The CDR3 sequence is 11 residues long. The V gene's germline CDR1 is SNHLY and CDR2 FYNNEI.

This clonotype was counted ten times or more. The chain links TRBV6-2 or TRBV6-3 to TRBJ1-2, with a possible D match to TRBD1 (6 bases). The length of the CDR3 is 15 residues. V lost 0 bases to trimming and J lost 6 bases, with 14 bases between them. CDR1 MNHEY and CDR2 SVGEGT come from the germline V gene. The CDR3 DNA is TGTGCCAGCAGTTACTCTGCAGGGGCGACCGATGGCTACACCTTC. As protein: CASSYSAGATDGYTF.

This clonotype has ten or more counts. This chain connects TRBV2 to TRBJ1-5; D might be TRBD1 (6 bases). The CDR3 is 15 amino acids. The germline V gene has CDR1 SNHLY and CDR2 FYNNEI. V was trimmed by 4 bases and J by 8 bases, leaving 18 bases between them. The CDR3 is CASSVSPTGQKPQHF. DNA of the CDR3: TGTGCCAGCAGTGTTTCCCCAACCGGACAGAAGCCCCAGCATTTT. Full variable domain (missing parts from reference TRBV2 and TRBJ1-5): EPEVTQTPSHQVTQMGQEVILRCVPISNHLYFYWYRQILGQKVEFLVSFYNNEISEKSEIFDDQFSVERPDGSNFTLKIRSTKLEDSAMYFCASSVSPTGQKPQHFGDGTRLSIL.

This clonotype was seen more than once but under ten times. The rearrangement uses TRBV7-9 and TRBJ2-7; 14 bases align to TRBD2. CDR3 size: 18 residues. The J segment lost 2 bases and the V segment lost 0 bases, leaving 6 bases of the junction unmatched. CDR1 SEHNR and CDR2 FQNEAQ come from the germline V gene (reference sequence). CDR3 residues: CASSLAGTSGGTTYEQYF. The CDR3 nucleotides read TGTGCCAGCAGCTTAGCGGGGACTAGCGGGGGAACTACCTACGAGCAGTACTTC. Together with reference TRBV7-9 and TRBJ2-7, the CDR3 gives the full variable domain: DTGVSQNPRHKITKRGQNVTFRCDPISEHNRLYWYRQTLGQGPEFLTYFQNEAQLEKSRLLSDRFSAERPKGSFSTLEIQRTEQGDSAMYLCASSLAGTSGGTTYEQYFGPGTRLTVT.

This clonotype was seen many times. This sequence joins TRBV20-1 and TRBJ1-2; TRBD1 matches at 8 bases. This CDR3 comprises 16 residues. Trimming cost V 3 bases and J 3 bases; bases outside gene matches: 12. Germline assignment: CDR1 DFQATT and CDR2 SNEGSKA (reference sequence). The CDR3 region is CSASEALTQGDYGYTF. CDR3 nucleotide sequence: TGCAGTGCTAGTGAGGCACTTACACAGGGGGACTATGGCTACACCTTC.

The rearrangement links TRBV20-1 to TRBJ1-5, with 7 bases that match TRBD1. V was pared by 2 bases and J by 3 bases, with 4 bases of the junction left unmatched. CDR3 size: 14 residues. The germline gives CDR1 DFQATT, CDR2 SNEGSKA (reference sequence). CDR3 loop: CSARQGGPNQPQHF. Here the CDR3 DNA reads TGCAGTGCTAGACAGGGGGGCCCCAATCAGCCCCAGCATTTT.

This clonotype showed up many times. The gene calls are TRBV2 and TRBJ2-1; the D gene is possibly TRBD2 (5 bases). In germline, CDR1 is SNHLY, CDR2 FYNNEI. V lost 4 bases and J lost 9, with 16 bases in between. CDR3 size: 14 residues. The chain's CDR3 is CASSGGLETGEQFF. As DNA, the CDR3 is TGTGCCAGCAGTGGAGGACTGGAGACTGGTGAGCAGTTCTTC.

The J gene is TRBJ2-3, the V gene TRBV2; D gene ambiguous. V lost 3 bases, J lost 6 bases, and 7 bases lay in between. The length of the CDR3 is 12 residues. The germline gives CDR1 SNHLY, CDR2 FYNNEI. In DNA, the CDR3 is TGTGCCAGCAGTGACGGAAGGGATACGCAGTATTTT. Translated: CASSDGRDTQYF.

The table lists this clonotype with many counts. The CDR3 DNA follows: TGTGCCACCAGTGATTTTGGGGGATTGAACAATGAGCAGTTCTTC. Translating gives CATSDFGGLNNEQFF. The J gene is TRBJ2-1, the V gene TRBV24-1; D may match TRBD1 or TRBD2 (5 bases each). From germline, CDR1 is KGHDR and CDR2 SFDVKD. The CDR3 has 15 residues. Between the trimmed V and J ends, which lost 1 base and 5 bases, there was a span of 11 bases.

V and J are TRBV4-1 and TRBJ1-4, with D possibly being TRBD1 (5 bases). CDR3 length: 16 residues. Trimming removed 0 bases from V and 5 bases from J, with 13 bases in between. Germline CDR1 and CDR2: MGHRA and YSYEKL. The CDR3 nucleotides read TGCGCCAGCAGCCAAGATTGGGGGAAGGGAAATGAAAAACTGTTTTTT. Residues: CASSQDWGKGNEKLFF.

This clonotype was detected only a few times. The J gene is TRBJ2-7, the V gene TRBV9, with D unresolved. Germline CDR1 SGDLS, CDR2 YYNGEE. CDR3 length: 13 amino acids. V lost 4 bases and J 3 bases, leaving 11 bases between the germline ends. CDR3 sequence reads: CASSFLPDYEQYF. CDR3 in DNA: TGTGCCAGCAGCTTCTTACCGGACTACGAGCAGTACTTC.

This clonotype was detected only a few times. The J gene is TRBJ2-3, the V gene TRBV28, with D hard to call. Trimming took 4 bases from V and 1 from J, leaving 15 bases between them. In germline, CDR1 is MDHEN, CDR2 SYDVKM. The CDR3 spans 16 residues. CDR3 bases: TGTGCCAGCAGTTCCCGTGAGCTGCTCGGCACAGATACGCAGTATTTT. The encoded protein is CASSSRELLGTDTQYF.

In this sample, this clonotype turned up a few times. This CDR3 reads CSAITGTVGWSSYNEQFF. The CDR3 coding sequence is TGCAGTGCTATAACCGGGACAGTTGGTTGGAGCTCCTACAATGAGCAGTTCTTC. The chain has TRBV20-1 and TRBJ2-1, with TRBD1 matching over 7 bases. Trimming at V came to 4 bases and at J to 0 bases, leaving 15 bases not matched to a gene. The CDR3 loop spans 18 amino acids. Germline V CDR1 and CDR2: DFQATT, SNEGSKA (reference sequence).

This clonotype was detected only a few times. This chain joins TRBV3-1 and TRBJ1-1; a weak D match, TRBD1 (6 bases). This CDR3 has 17 amino acids. The V end was cut by 3 bases, the J end by 0 bases, with 17 bases between. Per germline, CDR1 LGHDT and CDR2 YNNKEL (reference sequence). This CDR3 is CASSQYRFAGVNTEAFF. The DNA for the CDR3 is TGTGCCAGCAGCCAGTACCGATTCGCAGGGGTGAACACTGAAGCTTTCTTT.

The chain couples TRBV6-2 or TRBV6-3 to TRBJ2-3; 8 nucleotides agree with TRBD2. Germline trimming cut 6 bases from V and 0 bases from J; bases unmatched to any gene: 23. The CDR3 runs to 21 residues. CDR1 and CDR2 from the germline V gene are MNHEY and SVGEGT. This CDR3 is CASRTPPPSGHLNSSTDTQYF. CDR3 bases: TGTGCCAGCAGGACCCCCCCCCCTAGCGGGCACCTCAATTCTAGCACAGATACGCAGTATTTT.

Regarding this clonotype: This could be a read error, since a much larger clone is one nucleotide away. The V gene is TRBV7-9, the J gene TRBJ2-1; D is unresolved. The CDR3 is made up of 11 amino acids. Germline CDR1 is SEHNR and CDR2 is FQNEAQ (reference sequence). CDR3 loop: CASSPGYEQSF. DNA of the CDR3: TGTGCCAGCAGCCCTGGGTATGAGCAGTCCTTC.

This clonotype was seen a few times. The chain uses TRBV5-1 and TRBJ1-2; tentative D call: TRBD1 (6 bases). CDR3 length equals 15 residues. The V end lost 0 bases, the J end lost 2 bases, and 11 bases lay between the germline ends. Germline V gene lookup returns CDR1 SGHRS and CDR2 YFSETQ. This CDR3 is CASSLEGRGNYGYTF. CDR3 sequence (DNA): TGCGCCAGCAGCTTGGAGGGCAGGGGAAACTATGGCTACACCTTC.

On this clonotype: A much larger clone differs from this one at a single base, so this may be a read error. The rearrangement uses TRBV18 and TRBJ1-2; D remains unclear. V was shortened by 2 bases and J by 5 bases, with 9 bases between the two germline ends. This CDR3 is 13 amino acids long. The V gene's germline CDR1 is KGHSH and CDR2 LQKENI. The chain's CDR3 is CASSPADEYGYTF. The CDR3 nucleotides are TGTGCCAGCTCACCAGCGGACGAGTATGGCTACACCTTC. The full variable domain, with the rest looked up from reference TRBV18 and TRBJ1-2, is NAGVMQNPRHLVRRRGQEARLRCSPMKGHSHVYWYRQLPEEGLKFMVYLQKENIIDESGMPKERFSAEFPKEGPSILRIQQVVRGDSAAYFCASSPADEYGYTFGSGTRLTVV.

This clonotype was seen only a few times. The CDR3 spells CASSVIRGGNTGELFF. The DNA for the CDR3 is TGTGCCAGCAGCGTGATACGGGGAGGGAACACCGGGGAGCTGTTTTTT. The V call is TRBV7-9, the J call TRBJ2-2; weak D call: TRBD2 (6 bases). Germline V CDR1 and CDR2: SEHNR, FQNEAQ (reference sequence). Trimming removed 5 bases from V and 1 base from J, with 14 bases in between. The CDR3 extends over 16 amino acids.

Comments on this clonotype: This may arise from a read error, as a much more abundant clone is one base away. The J gene is TRBJ2-7, the V gene TRBV5-1, with 9 bases identical to TRBD2. Germline values: CDR1 SGHRS, CDR2 YFSETQ. The CDR3 is 15 residues long. The CDR3 sequence: CASSSLLAGGYERYF. For the CDR3, the DNA is TGCGCCAGCAGCTCCTTACTAGCGGGCGGATACGAGCGGTACTTC.

This clonotype came up many times. The genes are TRBV5-1 and TRBJ1-4, with D possibly TRBD1 on 5 matching bases. The length of the CDR3 is 16 residues. V lost 1 base and J lost 5, with 15 bases in between. Germline values: CDR1 SGHRS, CDR2 YFSETQ. This CDR3 is CASSLTTGAVNEKLFF. The CDR3 DNA is TGCGCCAGCAGCTTGACCACCGGGGCAGTCAATGAAAAACTGTTTTTT.

Only a few counts were recorded for this clonotype. The V and J genes are TRBV6-2 or TRBV6-3 and TRBJ2-3; tentatively, D is TRBD2 (6 bases). The CDR3 contains 14 residues. Between the trimmed V and J ends, which lost 8 bases and 3 bases, there was a span of 15 bases. CDR1 MNHEY and CDR2 SVGEGT come from the germline V gene. CDR3 residues: CASAHGSETDTQYF. The CDR3 DNA sequence: TGTGCCAGCGCTCACGGGAGTGAGACAGATACGCAGTATTTT.